This TCR beta chain appears in the sequencing data of a study of T cell responses to AZD1222 COVID-19 vaccine. Study-level findings and limits: Spike-specific TCRs gained breadth and depth after people received two AZD1222 doses. A mostly white British donor set with more females was recruited, and clonal diversity was possibly underestimated.

V lost 5 bases and J 0 bases, leaving 17 bases between the germline ends. Germline V gives CDR1 SGHVS, CDR2 FQNEAQ. The CDR3 length is 17 residues. A note on this clone: The antigen is undetermined.

This table comes from immunoSEQ multiplex PCR, and its TCRdb copy is limited to in-frame clones, with some not included. This table holds more than 110,000 clones, approximately 90% found once. Sequencing was performed on peripheral blood, taken on day 0 of AZD1222 vaccination. The sequence came from an adult in good health. The V call is TRBV7-8, the J call TRBJ2-1, with D tentatively TRBD1 (5 bases). The CDR3 loop reads CASSPSVRARSYNEQFF. The CDR3 DNA is TGTGCCAGCAGCCCCAGCGTCAGGGCACGCTCCTACAATGAGCAGTTCTTC.